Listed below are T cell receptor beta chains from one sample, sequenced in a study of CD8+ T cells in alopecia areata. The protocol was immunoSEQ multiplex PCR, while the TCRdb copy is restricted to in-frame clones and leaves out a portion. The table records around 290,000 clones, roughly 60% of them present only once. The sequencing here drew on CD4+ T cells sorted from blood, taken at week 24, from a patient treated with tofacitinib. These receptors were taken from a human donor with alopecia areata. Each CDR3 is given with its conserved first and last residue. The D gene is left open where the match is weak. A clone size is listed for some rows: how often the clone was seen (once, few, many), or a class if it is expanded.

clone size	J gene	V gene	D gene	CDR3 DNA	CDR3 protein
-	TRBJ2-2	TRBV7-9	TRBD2	TGTGCCAGCAGCAAGGCGCAGGGAGGGGACCGGGAGCTGTTTTTT	CASSKAQGGDRELFF
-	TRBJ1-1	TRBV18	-	TGTGCCAGCTCACCGTCGGCGGACACTGAAGCTTTCTTT	CASSPSADTEAFF
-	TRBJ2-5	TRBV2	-	TGTGCCAGCATCCCAGGAGAGTACCAAGAGACCCAGTACTTC	CASIPGEYQETQYF
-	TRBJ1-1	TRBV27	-	TGTGCCAGCAGTTTACGGAGGATGAACACTGAAGCTTTCTTT	CASSLRRMNTEAFF
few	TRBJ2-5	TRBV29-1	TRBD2	TGCAGCGTTGGGGCTAGCGGGTGGGAGACCCAGTACTTC	CSVGASGWETQYF
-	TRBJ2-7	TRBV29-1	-	TGCAGCGTTGAACTGGGGTACTACGAGCAGTACTTC	CSVELGYYEQYF
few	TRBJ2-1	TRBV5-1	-	TGCGCCAGCAGCTTAGGGATCAATGAGCAGTTCTTC	CASSLGINEQFF
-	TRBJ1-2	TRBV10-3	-	TGTGCCATCAGTGAAGGCAGGGCAAAGGATGGCTACACCTTC	CAISEGRAKDGYTF
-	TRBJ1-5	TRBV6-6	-	TGTGCCAGCAGGGTTTGGAATCAGCCCCAGCATTTT	CASRVWNQPQHF
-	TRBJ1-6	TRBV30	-	TGTGCCTGGACAGGGGAGAGGTATTCACCCCTCCACTTT	CAWTGERYSPLHF
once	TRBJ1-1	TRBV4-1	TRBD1	TGCGCCAGCAGCCACCTCACGACAGGGCTCATGAACACTGAAGCTTTCTTT	CASSHLTTGLMNTEAFF
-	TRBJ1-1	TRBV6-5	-	TGTGCCAGCAGGCGACTCTTGAACACTGAAGCTTTCTTT	CASRRLLNTEAFF
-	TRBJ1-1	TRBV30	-	TGTGCTTCGGGCGGTAGGTTGAACACTGAAGCTTTCTTT	CASGGRLNTEAFF
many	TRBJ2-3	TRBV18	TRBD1	TGTGCCAGCTCATCGGGACAGAACACAGATACGCAGTATTTT	CASSSGQNTDTQYF
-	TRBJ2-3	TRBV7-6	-	TGTGCCAGCAGCTTAGAAGGGGGGCTCCGGACAGATACGCAGTATTTT	CASSLEGGLRTDTQYF
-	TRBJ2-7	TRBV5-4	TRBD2	TGTGCCAGCAGCTCGGGACTATACGGCTACGAGCAGTACTTC	CASSSGLYGYEQYF
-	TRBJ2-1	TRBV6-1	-	TGTGCCAGCGGGGGATCCTCCTACAATGAGCAGTTCTTC	CASGGSSYNEQFF
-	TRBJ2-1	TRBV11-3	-	TGTGCCAGCAGCTTAGATCGGGTCAATGAGCAGTTCTTC	CASSLDRVNEQFF
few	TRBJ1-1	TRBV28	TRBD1	TGTGCCAGCAGGGGGACAGGGGAGAAAACTTTCTTT	CASRGTGEKTFF
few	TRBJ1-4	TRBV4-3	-	TGCGCCAGCAGCCAAGATCTTCCCGCAACTAATGAAAAACTGTTTTTT	CASSQDLPATNEKLFF
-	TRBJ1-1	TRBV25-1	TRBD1	TGTGCCAGCAGTACCCTAGACAGGGTGAACACTGAAGCTTTCTTT	CASSTLDRVNTEAFF